This T cell receptor (beta chain) is drawn from a study of OX40 agonist ivuxolimab in advanced cancers. Study-wide background: Those enrolled were approximately 78% male, with a mean age of around 60 years and ages from about 20 to 85.

Blood draws occurred at baseline, cycle 4 day 1, and cycle 7 day 1. This clone was observed once. The CDR3 totals 15 residues. The ends were cut back, 3 bases at V and 3 bases at J, with 12 bases in the middle. Germline V gene lookup returns CDR1 SGHKS and CDR2 YYEKEE (reference sequence). Measured with immunoSEQ multiplex PCR; TCRdb has only the in-frame clones, and not every one. The sample has about 45,000 clones; around 89% are singletons. The chain joins TRBV5-5 to TRBJ2-2, with D maybe TRBD1 (5 bases). This clonotype was obtained from an adult with an advanced solid tumor such as melanoma, head and neck, liver or kidney cancer. Sequenced material: CD4+ or CD8+ T cells sorted from blood, taken in a trial of the OX40 agonist ivuxolimab. The CDR3 reads CASSYGAADTGELFF. The DNA of the CDR3 is TGTGCCAGCAGCTATGGGGCGGCGGACACCGGGGAGCTGTTTTTT.